A selection of T cell receptor beta chains follows, all from one sample in a study of radiotherapy plus CTLA-4 blockade in lung cancer. Sequencing was performed with immunoSEQ multiplex PCR; in TCRdb, only in-frame clones are kept and a portion is missing. Here the sample spans some 92,000 clones, 82% being singletons. The sequencing used peripheral blood, collected from a patient treated with radiotherapy plus ipilimumab. The receptors derive from a human donor with non-small cell lung cancer who had a partial response to radiotherapy plus ipilimumab. Each CDR3 is given with its conserved first and last residue. The D gene is left open where the match is weak. Only some rows state a clone size, as once, few, many or a class for expanded clones.

cdr3_aa cdr3_nt clone_size j_call v_call d_call
CASSLAGGQLADTQYF TGTGCCAGCAGCTTGGCGGGGGGGCAATTGGCGGATACGCAGTATTTT . TRBJ2-3 TRBV5-4 TRBD2
CASSQVGLAGGPVSYEQYF TGCGCCAGCAGCCAAGTGGGCCTAGCGGGAGGGCCGGTGTCCTACGAGCAGTACTTC . TRBJ2-7 TRBV4-1 TRBD2
CASSPGQKNTEAFF TGTGCCAGCTCCCCTGGACAGAAGAACACTGAAGCTTTCTTT . TRBJ1-1 TRBV18 .
CASSPGLGAETYEQYF TGTGCCAGCTCACCCGGACTAGGCGCAGAAACCTACGAGCAGTACTTC . TRBJ2-7 TRBV18 TRBD2
CASSLAGTGGSYEQYF TGTGCCAGCAGCTTAGCTGGGACGGGAGGCTCCTACGAGCAGTACTTC . TRBJ2-7 TRBV7-3 TRBD2
CASSFSTGTGNTEAFF TGTGCCAGCAGTTTCTCAACGGGGACAGGGAACACTGAAGCTTTCTTT once TRBJ1-1 TRBV28 TRBD1
CASSLGLQGGGQPQHF TGTGCCAGCAGCTTAGGTCTACAGGGAGGGGGTCAGCCCCAGCATTTT . TRBJ1-5 TRBV7-8 .
CASSLEGLALRYF TGTGCCAGCAGCTTGGAGGGACTAGCACTTCGGTACTTC . TRBJ2-7 TRBV5-4 TRBD2
CASSPYNTGELFF TGCGCCAGCAGTCCTTATAACACCGGGGAGCTGTTTTTT . TRBJ2-2 TRBV10-1 .
CATTQTDNYGYTF TGTGCCACCACCCAGACAGATAACTATGGCTACACCTTC . TRBJ1-2 TRBV10-3 .
CASSWGRTYEQYF TGTGCCAGCAGCTGGGGGCGCACGTACGAGCAGTACTTC . TRBJ2-7 TRBV2 .
CASSLDSGWTGGPYEQYF TGCGCCAGCAGCCTCGATAGCGGATGGACAGGGGGGCCCTACGAGCAGTACTTC . TRBJ2-7 TRBV5-1 TRBD1
CACLGGALKAFF TGTGCCTGCCTGGGGGGGGCTCTAAAGGCTTTCTTT . TRBJ1-1 TRBV30 .
CASSYLTGFTDTQYF TGTGCCAGCAGTTACCTGACAGGTTTCACAGATACGCAGTATTTT . TRBJ2-3 TRBV6-5 .
CATSGGRSTGELFF TGTGCCACCAGCGGCGGGAGGAGCACCGGGGAGCTGTTTTTT . TRBJ2-2 TRBV15 TRBD2
CASAKDRGQPQHF TGTGCTAGTGCCAAGGACAGGGGGCAGCCCCAGCATTTT few TRBJ1-5 TRBV12-5 TRBD1
CASSLSGLADYEQYF TGTGCCAGCAGTTTATCGGGACTAGCGGACTACGAGCAGTACTTC few TRBJ2-7 TRBV27 TRBD2
CASSATGGFYGYTF TGTGCCAGCAGCGCCACAGGGGGCTTCTATGGCTACACCTTC once TRBJ1-2 TRBV6-1 TRBD1
CASSFSGIQREQYF TGTGCCAGCAGTTTCTCAGGGATTCAACGCGAGCAGTACTTC . TRBJ2-7 TRBV28 .
CASRPRHADEQFF TGTGCCAGTAGGCCTCGCCACGCGGATGAGCAGTTCTTC few TRBJ2-1 TRBV19 .
CASSSLSATNEKLFF TGTGCCAGCAGTTCCCTCAGCGCAACTAATGAAAAACTGTTTTTT . TRBJ1-4 TRBV6-1 .
CASSSQTGGGTEAFF TGCGCCAGCAGCAGCCAGACAGGGGGGGGGACTGAAGCTTTCTTT . TRBJ1-1 TRBV5-1 TRBD1
CASSLGSGRARQPYEQYF TGTGCCAGCAGCTTAGGGAGCGGGAGGGCCAGACAGCCCTACGAGCAGTACTTC . TRBJ2-7 TRBV13 TRBD2
CATSSANSDSEVYNEQFF TGTGCCACCAGCAGCGCCAACTCAGACAGCGAGGTCTACAATGAGCAGTTCTTC . TRBJ2-1 TRBV15 .
CASSQGQGGEQFF TGCGCCAGCAGCCAAGGACAGGGAGGTGAGCAGTTCTTC . TRBJ2-1 TRBV4-1 .
CASSRDLVAGEQYF TGTGCCAGCAGCCGAGACTTGGTGGCTGGGGAGCAGTACTTC . TRBJ2-7 TRBV6-1 .
CASSLGKTGFGDEQYF TGTGCCAGCAGCTTGGGGAAGACAGGGTTCGGCGACGAGCAGTACTTC . TRBJ2-7 TRBV5-4 TRBD1
CASNSGSSYEQFF TGTGCCAGCAACAGCGGGAGTAGTTATGAGCAGTTCTTC . TRBJ2-1 TRBV28 TRBD2
CASSRSGDGELFF TGTGCCAGCAGTAGATCGGGGGACGGGGAGCTGTTTTTT once TRBJ2-2 TRBV2 .
CASSRTGGSYNEQFF TGTGCCAGCAGCCGCACAGGGGGCTCCTACAATGAGCAGTTCTTC . TRBJ2-1 TRBV7-3 TRBD1
CASSQEGRTVRETQYF TGTGCCAGCAGCCAAGAAGGGAGGACGGTGAGGGAGACCCAGTACTTC once TRBJ2-5 TRBV14 .
CASSLRLAGVGGELFF TGTGCCAGCAGCCTTCGACTAGCGGGAGTCGGTGGGGAGCTGTTTTTT few TRBJ2-2 TRBV9 TRBD2
CASSQDTGTRSGETQYF TGCGCCAGCAGCCAAGATACGGGTACGCGGTCTGGGGAGACCCAGTACTTC . TRBJ2-5 TRBV4-1 .
CASSPGQGSQPQHF TGTGCCAGTAGCCCGGGGCAGGGGAGTCAGCCCCAGCATTTT . TRBJ1-5 TRBV19 .
CASSVSGAAKNIQYF TGTGCCAGCAGCGTATCGGGAGCAGCCAAAAACATTCAGTACTTC . TRBJ2-4 TRBV9 .